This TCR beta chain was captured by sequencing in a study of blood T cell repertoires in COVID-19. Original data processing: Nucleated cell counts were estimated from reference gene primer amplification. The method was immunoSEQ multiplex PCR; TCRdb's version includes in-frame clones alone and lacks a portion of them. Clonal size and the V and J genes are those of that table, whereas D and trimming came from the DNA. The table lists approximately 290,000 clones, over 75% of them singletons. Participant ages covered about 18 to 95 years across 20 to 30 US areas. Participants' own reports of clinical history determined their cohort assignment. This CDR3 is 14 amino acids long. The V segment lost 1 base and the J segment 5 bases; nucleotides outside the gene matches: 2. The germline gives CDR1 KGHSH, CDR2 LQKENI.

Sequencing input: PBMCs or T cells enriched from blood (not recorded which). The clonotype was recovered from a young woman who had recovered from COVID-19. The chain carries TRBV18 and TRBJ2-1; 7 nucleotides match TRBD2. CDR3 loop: CASSPQLANNEQFF. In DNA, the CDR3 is TGTGCCAGCTCACCACAACTAGCGAACAATGAGCAGTTCTTC.